These 12 T cell receptor beta chains were sequenced from one sample in a study of control samples from healthy donors and cancer patients. Clones were read by immunoSEQ multiplex PCR, and TCRdb kept only the in-frame ones, dropping some. This sample has about 190,000 clones, with roughly nine tenths found just once. Sequencing used blood. The receptors stem from a man aged 25-45 years in good health.

The chain couples TRBV12-5 to TRBJ1-1; weak D call: TRBD1 (5 bases). The germline V and J ends were trimmed by 5 bases and 5 bases, with 18 bases remaining between them. The CDR3 is 15 residues long. The germline V gene encodes CDR1 LGHNT and CDR2 FRNRAP. CDR3 residues: CASGPGSLGGTEAFF. CDR3 DNA sequence: TGTGCTAGTGGTCCCGGGTCGTTGGGGGGGACTGAAGCTTTCTTT.

This clone showed up just once. The chain has TRBV6-1 and TRBJ1-4; D not certain. The V end was cut by 2 bases, the J end by 7 bases, with 5 bases between. Germline V gene lookup returns CDR1 MNHNS and CDR2 SASEGT. The CDR3 runs to 12 residues. In DNA form, the CDR3 reads TGTGCCAGCAGTGAATGGAGTGAAAAACTGTTTTTT. Translating gives CASSEWSEKLFF.

This clone was detected only once. CDR3: CSASLAGVNNEQFF. For the CDR3, the DNA is TGCAGTGCTAGTCTAGCGGGGGTTAACAATGAGCAGTTCTTC. This chain connects TRBV20-1 to TRBJ2-1, with 10 bases matching TRBD2. There are 14 residues in the CDR3. CDR1 is DFQATT and CDR2 is SNEGSKA in the germline V gene (reference sequence). The V and J ends lost 3 bases and 5 bases, in that order; junction bases with no gene match: 4.

This chain links TRBV12-3 or TRBV12-4 with TRBJ1-4; no firm D call. This CDR3 spans 11 amino acids. Trimming removed 2 bases from V and 8 bases from J, with 3 bases in between. The CDR3 nucleotides are TGTGCCAGCAGTTTAATGGAAAAACTGTTTTTT. Translation gives CASSLMEKLFF.

On this clone: Other DNA sequences in this sample translate to the same CDR3. The chain employs TRBV5-8 and TRBJ1-1; 8 positions match TRBD1. This CDR3 contains 14 residues. Germline loops: CDR1 SGHTS, CDR2 YDEGEE. After removal of 5 bases from V and 10 bases from J, the junction contained 13 bases not matched to a gene. The CDR3 nucleotides read TGTGCCAGCAGTCTCAGACAGGGGCCTACACTAGCTTTCTTT. This sequence encodes CASSLRQGPTLAFF.

This sequence joins TRBV2 and TRBJ2-3; 10 bases are a match to TRBD2. Germline values: CDR1 SNHLY, CDR2 FYNNEI. This CDR3 is built from 15 residues. V shed 6 bases, J shed 3 bases, and the junction held 6 bases outside the gene matches. CDR3 bases: TGTGCCAGCAGGGGAGCGGGGGGGCGTACAGATACGCAGTATTTT. Protein product: CASRGAGGRTDTQYF.

CDR3 sequence (DNA): TGTGCCAGCAGTACGGGACAGGGGTACGTCTATGGCTACACCTTC. It encodes CASSTGQGYVYGYTF. This chain joins TRBV6-5 and TRBJ1-2; TRBD1 matches at 10 bases. The germline V gene encodes CDR1 MNHEY and CDR2 SVGAGI. J gave up 4 bases and V 5 bases, and 7 bases lay outside the gene matches. This CDR3 comprises 15 residues.

The chain recombines TRBV5-5 with TRBJ2-7; possible D gene TRBD1, 6 bases. This CDR3 contains 14 residues. Germline V lookup: CDR1 SGHKS, CDR2 YYEKEE (reference sequence). V was shortened by 2 bases and J by 7 bases, with 16 bases between the two germline ends. CDR3 DNA: TGTGCCAGCAGCTTTCGGACGGTGCAGGGGGAGCAGTACTTC. Its protein is CASSFRTVQGEQYF.

The chain recombines TRBV19 with TRBJ1-1; D perhaps matches TRBD1 (5 bases). With 3 bases removed from V and 1 base from J, the gap between germline ends came to 9 bases. The CDR3 extends over 14 amino acids. From germline, CDR1 is LNHDA and CDR2 SQIVND (reference sequence). CDR3 sequence reads: CASSIMGENTEAFF. DNA for the CDR3: TGTGCCAGTAGTATTATGGGGGAGAACACTGAAGCTTTCTTT.

J is TRBJ2-7 and V is TRBV19; possibly TRBD1 for D (7 bases). Germline CDR1 reads LNHDA; CDR2 reads SQIVND (reference sequence). Deletions cut 6 bases from V and 1 base from J, with 10 bases between. This CDR3 region has 13 residues. The CDR3 loop reads CASSRGESYEQYF. CDR3 sequence (DNA): TGTGCCAGTAGCAGGGGGGAATCCTACGAGCAGTACTTC.

The chain recombines TRBV11-2 with TRBJ1-4; D might be TRBD1 (6 bases). Germline CDR1 is SGHAT and CDR2 is FQNNGV. The CDR3 totals 18 residues. V was trimmed by 4 bases and J by 6 bases, leaving 24 bases between them. CDR3 DNA sequence: TGTGCCAGCAGCTCATACAGGGTCCAGCGATTCGCGGATGAAAAACTGTTTTTT. This encodes CASSSYRVQRFADEKLFF.

The genes are TRBV3-1 (or the pseudogene TRBV3-2) and TRBJ1-2, with 12 bases identical to TRBD1. CDR1 and CDR2 from the germline V gene are LGHDT and YNNKEL (reference sequence). The CDR3 runs to 18 residues. J gave up 3 bases and V 0 bases, and 8 bases lay outside the gene matches. The CDR3 sequence is CASSQELGTGGEDYGYTF. The CDR3 DNA sequence: TGTGCCAGCAGCCAAGAATTGGGGACAGGGGGCGAGGACTATGGCTACACCTTC.